This TCR beta chain was profiled in a study of CD8+ T cells in alopecia areata. Of note for this clone: No antigen is known for it.

cDNA reverse transcribed from extracted RNA served as the sequencing template. Libraries were prepared by immunoSEQ multiplex PCR; TCRdb keeps only in-frame clonotypes and omits some of them. This table has 200,000 to 250,000 clones, around 65% appearing once. Specified treatment: oral pan-JAK inhibitor, 5-10 mg twice daily. Isolation of CD4+ and CD8+ T cells from PBMCs was achieved by sorting. Study-wide results and caveats: Alopecia totalis/universalis scalp especially showed more expanded CD8+ clones than normal scalp. Baseline CD8+ expansion's link to response remains uncertain, as there was one nonresponder.

The sequence came from a human donor with alopecia areata. The sequencing here drew on CD4+ T cells sorted from blood, taken at week 4, from a patient treated with tofacitinib.

The CDR3 DNA reads TGTGCCACCAGCAGCCTTGGGGGGAGGACTGAAGCTTTCTTT. The encoded protein is CATSSLGGRTEAFF. The chain recombines TRBV15 with TRBJ1-1, with TRBD1 as a possible D gene (5 bases). Trimming took off 3 bases at V and 5 bases at J, with 13 bases between the two ends. The CDR3 runs 14 residues. Germline V gives CDR1 LNHNV, CDR2 YYDKDF (reference sequence). The complete variable domain, with remaining parts taken from reference TRBV15 and TRBJ1-1, reads DAMVIQNPRYQVTQFGKPVTLSCSQTLNHNVMYWYQQKSSQAPKLLFHYYDKDFNNEADTPDNFQSRRPNTSFCFLDIRSPGLGDTAMYLCATSSLGGRTEAFFGQGTRLTVV.